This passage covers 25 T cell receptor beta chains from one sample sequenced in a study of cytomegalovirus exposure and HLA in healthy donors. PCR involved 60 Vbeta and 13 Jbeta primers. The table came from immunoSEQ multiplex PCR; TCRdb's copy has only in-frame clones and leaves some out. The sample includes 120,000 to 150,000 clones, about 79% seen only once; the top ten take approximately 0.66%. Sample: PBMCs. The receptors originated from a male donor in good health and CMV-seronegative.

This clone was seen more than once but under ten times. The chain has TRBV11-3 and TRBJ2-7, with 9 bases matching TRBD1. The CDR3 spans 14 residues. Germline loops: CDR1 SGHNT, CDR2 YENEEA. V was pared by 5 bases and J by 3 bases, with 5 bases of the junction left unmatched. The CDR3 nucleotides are TGTGCCAGCAGCCCGGGACAGGGAAACTACGAGCAGTACTTC. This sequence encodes CASSPGQGNYEQYF. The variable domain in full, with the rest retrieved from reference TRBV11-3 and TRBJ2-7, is EAGVVQSPRYKIIEKKQPVAFWCNPISGHNTLYWYLQNLGQGPELLIRYENEEAVDDSQLPKDRFSAERLKGVDSTLKIQPAELGDSAVYLCASSPGQGNYEQYFGPGTRLTVT.

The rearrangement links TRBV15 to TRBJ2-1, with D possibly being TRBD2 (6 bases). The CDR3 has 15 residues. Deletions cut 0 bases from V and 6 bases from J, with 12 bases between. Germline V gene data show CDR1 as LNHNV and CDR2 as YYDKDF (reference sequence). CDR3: CATSREKGGSNEQFF. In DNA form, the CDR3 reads TGTGCCACCAGCAGAGAGAAAGGAGGGTCCAATGAGCAGTTCTTC.

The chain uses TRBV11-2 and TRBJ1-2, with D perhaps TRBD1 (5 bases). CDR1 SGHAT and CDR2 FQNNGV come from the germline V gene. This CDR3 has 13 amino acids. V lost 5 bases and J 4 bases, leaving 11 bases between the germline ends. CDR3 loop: CASSPGLSYGYTF. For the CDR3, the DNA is TGTGCCAGCAGCCCGGGACTCAGCTATGGCTACACCTTC.

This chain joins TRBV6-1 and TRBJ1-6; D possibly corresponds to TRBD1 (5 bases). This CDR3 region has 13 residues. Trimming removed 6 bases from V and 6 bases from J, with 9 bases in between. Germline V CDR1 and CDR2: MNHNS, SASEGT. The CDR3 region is CASRTGGNSPLHF. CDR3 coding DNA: TGTGCCAGCAGGACGGGGGGTAATTCACCCCTCCACTTT.

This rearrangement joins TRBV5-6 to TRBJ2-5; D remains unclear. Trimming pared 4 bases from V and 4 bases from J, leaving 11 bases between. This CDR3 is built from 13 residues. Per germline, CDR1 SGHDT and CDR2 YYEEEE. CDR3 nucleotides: TGTGCCAGCAGCCCGCTAGACTCAGAGACCCAGTACTTC. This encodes CASSPLDSETQYF.

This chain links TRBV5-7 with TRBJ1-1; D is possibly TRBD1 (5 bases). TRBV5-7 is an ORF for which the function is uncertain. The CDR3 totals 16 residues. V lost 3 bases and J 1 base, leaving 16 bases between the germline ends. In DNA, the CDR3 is TGTGCCAGCAGCTCCCGCTTGAAGGACACGAACACTGAAGCTTTCTTT. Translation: CASSSRLKDTNTEAFF.

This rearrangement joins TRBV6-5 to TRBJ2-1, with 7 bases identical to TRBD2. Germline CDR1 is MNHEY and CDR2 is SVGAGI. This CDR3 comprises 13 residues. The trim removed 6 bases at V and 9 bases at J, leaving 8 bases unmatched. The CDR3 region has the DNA TGTGCCAGCAGGTTAGCGGGTAGGAGTGAGCAGTTCTTC. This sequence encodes CASRLAGRSEQFF.

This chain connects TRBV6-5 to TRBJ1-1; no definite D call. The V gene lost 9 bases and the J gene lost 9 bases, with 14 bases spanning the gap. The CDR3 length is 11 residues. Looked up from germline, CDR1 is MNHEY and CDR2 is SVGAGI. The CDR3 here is CASGDGGQAFF. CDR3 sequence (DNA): TGTGCCAGTGGGGATGGAGGGCAAGCTTTCTTT.

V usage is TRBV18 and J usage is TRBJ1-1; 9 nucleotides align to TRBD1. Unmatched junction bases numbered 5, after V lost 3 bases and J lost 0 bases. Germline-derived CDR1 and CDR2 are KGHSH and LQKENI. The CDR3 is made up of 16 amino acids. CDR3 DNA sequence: TGTGCCAGCTCACCTGGGACAGGGATAATGAACACTGAAGCTTTCTTT. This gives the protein CASSPGTGIMNTEAFF. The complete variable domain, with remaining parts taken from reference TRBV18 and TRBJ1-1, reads NAGVMQNPRHLVRRRGQEARLRCSPMKGHSHVYWYRQLPEEGLKFMVYLQKENIIDESGMPKERFSAEFPKEGPSILRIQQVVRGDSAAYFCASSPGTGIMNTEAFFGQGTRLTVV.

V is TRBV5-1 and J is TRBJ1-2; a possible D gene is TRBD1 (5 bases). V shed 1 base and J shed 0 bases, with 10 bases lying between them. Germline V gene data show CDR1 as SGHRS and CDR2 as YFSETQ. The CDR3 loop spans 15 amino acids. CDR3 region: CASSLTGSSNYGYTF. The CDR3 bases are TGCGCCAGCAGCTTGACAGGCTCTTCTAACTATGGCTACACCTTC.

This CDR3 reads CASSHHRGSTEAFF. CDR3 DNA: TGCGCCAGCAGCCACCATCGGGGGAGCACTGAAGCTTTCTTT. The chain is built from TRBV4-1 and TRBJ1-1; D possibly corresponds to TRBD1 (5 bases). V lost 3 bases, J lost 4 bases, and 12 bases lay in between. The CDR3 consists of 14 residues. The germline gives CDR1 MGHRA, CDR2 YSYEKL.

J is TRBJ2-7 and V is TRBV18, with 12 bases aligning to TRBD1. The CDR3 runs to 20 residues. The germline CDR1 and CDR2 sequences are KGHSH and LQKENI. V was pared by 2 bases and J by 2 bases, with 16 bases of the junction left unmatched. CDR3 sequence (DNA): TGTGCCAGCTCACCAATTTCGACCGGGACAGGGGGCCTTTCAGCCTACGAGCAGTACTTC. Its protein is CASSPISTGTGGLSAYEQYF.

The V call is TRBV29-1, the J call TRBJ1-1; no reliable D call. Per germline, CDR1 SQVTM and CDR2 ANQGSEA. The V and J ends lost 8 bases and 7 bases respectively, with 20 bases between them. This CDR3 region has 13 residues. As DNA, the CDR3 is TGCAGCTATACGGCGGCCAGCAAACGTGAAGCTTTCTTT. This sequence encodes CSYTAASKREAFF.

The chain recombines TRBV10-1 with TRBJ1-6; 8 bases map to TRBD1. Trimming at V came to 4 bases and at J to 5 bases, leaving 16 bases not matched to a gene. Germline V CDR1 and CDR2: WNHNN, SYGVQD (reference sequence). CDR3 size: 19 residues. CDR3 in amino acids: CASSGGGTGGWPNNSPLHF. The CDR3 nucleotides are TGCGCCAGCAGTGGGGGCGGGACAGGTGGCTGGCCTAATAATTCACCCCTCCACTTT.

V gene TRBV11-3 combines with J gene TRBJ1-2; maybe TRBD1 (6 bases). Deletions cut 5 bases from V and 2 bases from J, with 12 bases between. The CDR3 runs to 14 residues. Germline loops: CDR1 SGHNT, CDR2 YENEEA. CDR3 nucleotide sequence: TGTGCCAGCAGCGCCAGAACAGGGAACTATGGCTACACCTTC. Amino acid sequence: CASSARTGNYGYTF.

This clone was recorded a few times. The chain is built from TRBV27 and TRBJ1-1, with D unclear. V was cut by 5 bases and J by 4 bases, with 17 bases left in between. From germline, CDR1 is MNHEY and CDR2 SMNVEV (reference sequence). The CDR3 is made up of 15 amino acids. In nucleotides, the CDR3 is TGTGCCAGCAGTCCCCCGGGGAGTTTTGGCACTGAAGCTTTCTTT. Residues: CASSPPGSFGTEAFF.

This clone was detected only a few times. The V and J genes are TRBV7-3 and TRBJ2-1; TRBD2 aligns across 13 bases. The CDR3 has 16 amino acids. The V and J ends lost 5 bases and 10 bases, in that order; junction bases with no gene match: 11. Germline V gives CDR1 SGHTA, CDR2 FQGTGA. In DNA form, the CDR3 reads TGTGCCAGCAGCCAAAGGGTAGCGACTAGCGGGAGGGAGCAGTTCTTC. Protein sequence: CASSQRVATSGREQFF.

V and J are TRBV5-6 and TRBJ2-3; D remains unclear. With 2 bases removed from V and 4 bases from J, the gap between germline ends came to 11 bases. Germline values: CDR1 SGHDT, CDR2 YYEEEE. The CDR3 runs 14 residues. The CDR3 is CASSLTIRADTQYF. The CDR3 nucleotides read TGTGCCAGCAGCTTAACTATTCGCGCAGATACGCAGTATTTT.

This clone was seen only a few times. The chain's CDR3 is CASSLGPAGQPQHF. In nucleotides, the CDR3 is TGTGCCAGCAGCTTGGGCCCCGCGGGTCAGCCCCAGCATTTT. The rearrangement joins TRBV5-6 to TRBJ1-5; D uncertain. V was clipped by 0 bases and J by 6 bases, with 10 bases between them. The V gene's germline CDR1 is SGHDT and CDR2 YYEEEE. The CDR3 contains 14 residues.

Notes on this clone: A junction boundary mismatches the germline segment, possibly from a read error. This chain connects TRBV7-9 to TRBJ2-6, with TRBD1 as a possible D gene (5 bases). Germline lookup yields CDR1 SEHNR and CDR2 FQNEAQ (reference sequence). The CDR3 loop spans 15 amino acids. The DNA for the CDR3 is TGTTCCAGCAGGCTCGACAGCTCTGGGGCCAACGTCCTGACTTTC. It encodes CSSRLDSSGANVLTF.

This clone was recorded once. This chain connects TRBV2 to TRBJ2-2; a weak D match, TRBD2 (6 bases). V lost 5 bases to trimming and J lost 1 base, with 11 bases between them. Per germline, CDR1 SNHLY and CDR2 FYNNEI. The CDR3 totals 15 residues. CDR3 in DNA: TGTGCCAGCAGTCGCGGGGCCCTGAACACCGGGGAGCTGTTTTTT. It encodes CASSRGALNTGELFF.

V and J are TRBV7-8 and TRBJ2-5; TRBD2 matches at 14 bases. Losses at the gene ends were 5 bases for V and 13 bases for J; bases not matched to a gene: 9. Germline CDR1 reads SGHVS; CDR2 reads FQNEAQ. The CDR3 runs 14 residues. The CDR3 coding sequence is TGTGCCAGCAGCGCGACTAGCGGGAGGGCCTTCCTGTACTTC. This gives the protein CASSATSGRAFLYF.

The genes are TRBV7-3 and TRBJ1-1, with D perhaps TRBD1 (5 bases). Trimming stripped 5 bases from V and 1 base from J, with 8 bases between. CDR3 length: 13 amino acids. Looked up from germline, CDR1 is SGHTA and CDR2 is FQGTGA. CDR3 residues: CASSATENTEAFF. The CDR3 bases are TGTGCCAGCAGCGCGACAGAGAACACTGAAGCTTTCTTT. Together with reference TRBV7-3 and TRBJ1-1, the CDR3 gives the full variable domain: GAGVSQTPSNKVTEKGKYVELRCDPISGHTALYWYRQSLGQGPEFLIYFQGTGAADDSGLPNDRFFAVRPEGSVSTLKIQRTERGDSAVYLCASSATENTEAFFGQGTRLTVV.

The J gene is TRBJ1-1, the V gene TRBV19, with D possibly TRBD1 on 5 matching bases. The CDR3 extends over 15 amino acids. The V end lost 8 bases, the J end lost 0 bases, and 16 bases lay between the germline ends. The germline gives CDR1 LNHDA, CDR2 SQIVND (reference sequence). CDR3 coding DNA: TGTGCCAGTCGAAGGGGTACGAACATGAACACTGAAGCTTTCTTT. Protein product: CASRRGTNMNTEAFF.

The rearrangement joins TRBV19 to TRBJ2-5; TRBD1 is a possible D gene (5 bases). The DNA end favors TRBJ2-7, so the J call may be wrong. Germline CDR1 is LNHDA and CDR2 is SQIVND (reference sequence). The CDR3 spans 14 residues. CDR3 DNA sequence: TGTGCCAGTAGTATGGCGACAGTCTCCTACGAGCAGTACTTC. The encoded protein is CASSMATVSYEQYF.